These 3 T cell receptor beta chains share one sample of origin, sequenced in a study of cytomegalovirus exposure and HLA in healthy donors (dated by TCRdb to between 2016 and 2019). Receptor libraries were prepared by the immunoSEQ multiplex PCR assay. A mixture of 60 forward primers for TCR Vbeta segments and 13 reverse primers for TCR Jbeta segments was used in the multiplex PCR. The source is immuneACCESS, and TCRdb retained only in-frame sequences with V and J called. Part of the clones is not carried over; for the studies checked, unresolved V genes explain less than half of this, and the remainder is unexplained. This sample gives more than 150,000 clones in total; roughly 82% of them show up just once. Of the sample, 1.5% falls within the top ten clones. Material: PBMCs. These receptors were obtained from a man aged 40-49 years in good health and CMV-seronegative.

V and J are TRBV19 and TRBJ1-2; 9 nucleotides match TRBD1. V dropped 7 bases and J dropped 6; count of bases not matched to a gene: 12. The CDR3 sequence is 15 residues long. CDR1 and CDR2 (germline): LNHDA, SQIVND (reference sequence). The CDR3 loop is CASNDRGYTLDGYTF. In DNA, the CDR3 is TGTGCCAGTAACGACAGGGGGTATACCCTAGATGGCTACACCTTC.

The rearrangement uses TRBV5-1 and TRBJ2-3; TRBD2 aligns across 7 bases. In germline, CDR1 is SGHRS, CDR2 YFSETQ. Trimming removed 6 bases from V and 1 base from J; junction bases left unmatched: 8. The CDR3 has 15 amino acids. DNA for the CDR3: TGCGCCAGCATTGGGACTACCCACGGCACAGATACGCAGTATTTT. Its translation: CASIGTTHGTDTQYF.

V is TRBV7-2 and J is TRBJ2-7; D gene unclear. The germline V and J ends were trimmed by 2 bases and 0 bases, with 11 bases remaining between them. This CDR3 has 15 amino acids. Germline V gene sequence: CDR1 SGHTA, CDR2 FQGNSA. The CDR3 nucleotides read TGTGCCAGCAGCTTATTAGAACAGATCTCCTACGAGCAGTACTTC. The encoded protein is CASSLLEQISYEQYF.